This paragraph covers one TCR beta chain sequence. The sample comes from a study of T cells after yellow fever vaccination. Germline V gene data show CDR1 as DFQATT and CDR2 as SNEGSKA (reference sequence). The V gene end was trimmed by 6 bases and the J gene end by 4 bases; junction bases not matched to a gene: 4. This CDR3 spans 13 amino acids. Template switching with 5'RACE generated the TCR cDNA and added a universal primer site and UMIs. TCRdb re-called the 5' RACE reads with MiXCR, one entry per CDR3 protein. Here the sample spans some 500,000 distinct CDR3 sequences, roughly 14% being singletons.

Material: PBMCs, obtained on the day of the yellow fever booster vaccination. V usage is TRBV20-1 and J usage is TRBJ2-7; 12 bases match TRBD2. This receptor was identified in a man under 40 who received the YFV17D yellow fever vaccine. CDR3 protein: CSAPTSGSYEQYF. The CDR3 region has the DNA TGCAGTGCCCCGACTAGCGGGAGTTACGAGCAGTACTTC.